These 28 T cell receptor beta chains were sequenced from one sample in a study of CD8 T cells in Susac syndrome. Reverse transcription used about 0.45 to 1 ug RNA and random hexamers. MiXCR was run by TCRdb on the immunoSEQ multiplex PCR reads, yielding one entry per CDR3 protein. In the table there are 160,000 or so distinct CDR3 sequences, roughly 95% of which are singletons. Material for sequencing was CD8+ T cells from PBMCs. The source is a human donor with multiple sclerosis.

The chain couples TRBV14 to TRBJ1-2; D is undetermined. Germline lookup yields CDR1 SGHDN and CDR2 FVKESK. V was shortened by 6 bases and J by 5 bases, with 13 bases between the two germline ends. This CDR3 has 13 residues. CDR3 sequence (DNA): TGTGCCAGCAGTCCTGGTTGGCTTTATGGCTACACCTTC. Protein product: CASSPGWLYGYTF. Full variable domain (rest looked up from reference TRBV14 and TRBJ1-2): EAGVTQFPSHSVIEKGQTVTLRCDPISGHDNLYWYRRVMGKEIKFLLHFVKESKQDESGMPNNRFLAERTGGTYSTLKVQPAELEDSGVYFCASSPGWLYGYTFGSGTRLTVV.

The V call is TRBV5-6, the J call TRBJ2-7; no reliable D call. CDR1 and CDR2 (germline): SGHDT, YYEEEE. The CDR3 is 15 amino acids. V was shortened by 0 bases and J by 0 bases, with 10 bases between the two germline ends. As DNA, the CDR3 is TGTGCCAGCAGCTTGGAGCCACCGCTCTCCTACGAGCAGTACTTC. Its translation is CASSLEPPLSYEQYF.

The chain combines TRBV20-1 with TRBJ2-7; 9 positions agree with TRBD2. Germline-derived CDR1 and CDR2 are DFQATT and SNEGSKA (reference sequence). V gave up 6 bases and J gave up 4 bases; unmatched junction bases: 13. This CDR3 is built from 15 residues. The CDR3 DNA follows: TGCAGTGCGATCGCAGCGGGGGGCCCGTTATACGAGCAGTACTTC. It specifies CSAIAAGGPLYEQYF.

The V and J genes are TRBV7-6 and TRBJ2-7, with unresolved D. From germline, CDR1 is SGHVS and CDR2 FNYEAQ. The CDR3 is 14 amino acids. Trimming took off 4 bases at V and 2 bases at J, with 12 bases between the two ends. CDR3: CASSSTYAPYEQYF. For the CDR3, the DNA is TGTGCCAGCAGCTCGACGTACGCTCCCTACGAGCAGTACTTC.

A single count supports this clonotype. The V gene is TRBV4-1, the J gene TRBJ1-1; D is perhaps TRBD1 (6 bases). The CDR3 loop spans 14 amino acids. V was pared by 3 bases and J by 1 base, with 9 bases between. The germline gives CDR1 MGHRA, CDR2 YSYEKL. CDR3 amino acids: CASSQLTGNTEAFF. The CDR3 DNA reads TGCGCCAGCAGCCAGTTGACAGGGAACACTGAAGCTTTCTTT.

The chain couples TRBV6-6 to TRBJ1-2, with D uncertain. V dropped 11 bases and J dropped 7 bases, with 11 bases sitting between them. The germline gives CDR1 MNHNY, CDR2 SVGAGI (reference sequence). The CDR3 extends over 10 amino acids. This CDR3 is CASEAGGYTF. The DNA for the CDR3 is TGTGCCTCCGAGGCTGGTGGCTACACCTTC.

The chain uses TRBV2 and TRBJ2-3; 8 nucleotides agree with TRBD1. The CDR3 is 19 amino acids. The V gene end was trimmed by 5 bases and the J gene end by 7 bases; junction bases not matched to a gene: 23. Germline V lookup: CDR1 SNHLY, CDR2 FYNNEI. The chain's CDR3 is CASSQTLGVGQGKRHTQYF. CDR3 in DNA: TGTGCCAGCAGTCAAACCCTCGGGGTCGGACAGGGTAAACGACATACGCAGTATTTT.

V gene TRBV13 combines with J gene TRBJ2-1, with 10 positions matching TRBD2. The CDR3 runs 15 residues. With V trimmed by 5 bases and J by 5 bases, 6 bases remained unmatched. From germline, CDR1 is PRHDT and CDR2 FYEKMQ (reference sequence). CDR3 region: CASSPEAGGNNEQFF. CDR3 DNA: TGTGCCAGCAGCCCAGAAGCGGGGGGGAACAATGAGCAGTTCTTC. Together with reference TRBV13 and TRBJ2-1, the CDR3 gives the full variable domain: AAGVIQSPRHLIKEKRETATLKCYPIPRHDTVYWYQQGPGQDPQFLISFYEKMQSDKGSIPDRFSAQQFSDYHSELNMSSLELGDSALYFCASSPEAGGNNEQFFGPGTRLTVL.

The CDR3 sequence is CASSINSGGADTQYF. CDR3 nucleotides: TGCGCCAGCAGCATCAATAGCGGGGGGGCAGATACGCAGTATTTT. The chain has TRBV5-1 and TRBJ2-3; TRBD2 matches at 11 bases. The CDR3 sequence is 15 residues long. V was clipped by 4 bases and J by 4 bases; unmatched bases: 5. The V gene's germline CDR1 is SGHRS and CDR2 YFSETQ.

The gene calls are TRBV30 and TRBJ2-4, with TRBD2 matching over 7 bases. Trimming at V came to 0 bases and at J to 9 bases, leaving 2 bases not matched to a gene. The germline CDR1 and CDR2 sequences are GTSNPN and SVGIG (reference sequence). The CDR3 contains 12 residues. The CDR3 region is CAWSVREAIQYF. In DNA form, the CDR3 reads TGTGCCTGGAGTGTACGGGAGGCCATTCAGTACTTC.

V gene TRBV5-1 combines with J gene TRBJ1-1; 7 bases line up with TRBD1. This CDR3 has 16 amino acids. From germline, CDR1 is SGHRS and CDR2 YFSETQ. Trimming took 0 bases from V and 4 from J; bases not matched to a gene: 9. CDR3 DNA: TGCGCCAGCAGCTTGGAAAGGGGGCGCCTCGGCACTGAAGCTTTCTTT. This gives the protein CASSLERGRLGTEAFF.

This chain connects TRBV3-1 to TRBJ1-5; 7 bases align to TRBD1. Germline V gene sequence: CDR1 LGHDT, CDR2 YNNKEL (reference sequence). The CDR3 is 14 amino acids. V gave up 1 base and J gave up 6 bases; unmatched junction bases: 3. CDR3 in amino acids: CASSQATGVQPQHF. DNA of the CDR3: TGTGCCAGCAGCCAAGCAACAGGGGTTCAGCCCCAGCATTTT.

The V and J genes are TRBV20-1 and TRBJ1-1; no definite D call. The germline V gene has CDR1 DFQATT and CDR2 SNEGSKA (reference sequence). V gave up 6 bases and J gave up 6 bases, with 14 bases separating them. The CDR3 extends over 12 amino acids. Here the CDR3 reads CSALSNRAEAFF. Here the CDR3 DNA reads TGCAGTGCCCTATCAAACCGGGCTGAAGCTTTCTTT.

The chain uses TRBV29-1 and TRBJ2-1; a weak D match, TRBD2 (6 bases). V was trimmed by 0 bases and J by 4 bases, leaving 19 bases between them. Germline values: CDR1 SQVTM, CDR2 ANQGSEA. The CDR3 covers 17 residues. The CDR3: CSVEDRRGRPKYNEQFF. In nucleotides, the CDR3 is TGCAGCGTTGAAGACAGGAGGGGAAGACCGAAATACAATGAGCAGTTCTTC.

The rearrangement links TRBV12-3 or TRBV12-4 to TRBJ1-1, with D maybe TRBD1 (5 bases). CDR3 length: 14 residues. V was shortened by 6 bases and J by 4 bases, with 15 bases between the two germline ends. DNA of the CDR3: TGTGCCAGCAGGGGAGGGGCCTTGAGCACTGAAGCTTTCTTT. It specifies CASRGGALSTEAFF.

V is TRBV3-1 and J is TRBJ2-7; D is uncertain. Germline loops: CDR1 LGHDT, CDR2 YNNKEL (reference sequence). The CDR3 runs 14 residues. Trimming stripped 2 bases from V and 2 bases from J, with 10 bases between. Written as DNA, the CDR3 is TGTGCCAGCAGCCAAAAGGTCTACACCTACGAGCAGTACTTC. Translation: CASSQKVYTYEQYF.

The genes are TRBV27 and TRBJ1-2; D unclear. Looked up from germline, CDR1 is MNHEY and CDR2 is SMNVEV (reference sequence). Trimming took 5 bases from V and 0 from J, leaving 10 bases between them. This CDR3 is 14 amino acids long. DNA of the CDR3: TGTGCCAGCAGTCCCCTCTCCCCTAACTATGGCTACACCTTC. Translated: CASSPLSPNYGYTF.

The chain combines TRBV7-9 with TRBJ2-7; D uncertain. The germline V and J ends were trimmed by 5 bases and 2 bases, with 13 bases remaining between them. Germline-derived CDR1 and CDR2 are SEHNR and FQNEAQ (reference sequence). This CDR3 contains 14 residues. CDR3 sequence (DNA): TGTGCCAGCAGCGCCCCTAAGACCACCTACGAGCAGTACTTC. It encodes CASSAPKTTYEQYF.

V and J are TRBV2 and TRBJ2-1, with TRBD2 matching over 7 bases. The V and J ends lost 2 bases and 9 bases, in that order; junction bases with no gene match: 10. Looked up from germline, CDR1 is SNHLY and CDR2 is FYNNEI. CDR3 length equals 15 residues. Written as DNA, the CDR3 is TGTGCCAGCAGTGAAACGCGGGGGACGTGGGGTGAGCAGTTCTTC. It translates to CASSETRGTWGEQFF.

The chain employs TRBV5-6 and TRBJ2-1; the D is unclear. The germline CDR1 and CDR2 sequences are SGHDT and YYEEEE. Trimming stripped 2 bases from V and 10 bases from J, with 10 bases between. The CDR3 covers 12 residues. The CDR3 region is CASSLGGYEQFF. DNA for the CDR3: TGTGCCAGCAGCTTAGGTGGGTACGAGCAGTTCTTC.

The genes are TRBV20-1 and TRBJ2-4, with D possibly TRBD2 on 6 matching bases. The CDR3 consists of 14 residues. The germline V gene encodes CDR1 DFQATT and CDR2 SNEGSKA (reference sequence). V dropped 2 bases and J dropped 0 bases, with 8 bases sitting between them. The CDR3, as DNA: TGCAGTGCTAGACCGGGACTAGCCAAAAACATTCAGTACTTC. Protein sequence: CSARPGLAKNIQYF.

This chain uses TRBV12-3 or TRBV12-4 with TRBJ2-5, with D perhaps TRBD2 (5 bases). This CDR3 is 14 amino acids long. Trimming removed 1 base at V and 5 bases at J, with 11 bases between. The chain's CDR3 is CASSLDLAGETQYF. CDR3 bases: TGTGCCAGCAGTTTAGACCTAGCCGGCGAGACCCAGTACTTC.

The chain links TRBV12-5 to TRBJ2-7; unclear D gene. Germline CDR1 and CDR2: LGHNT and FRNRAP. V was clipped by 4 bases and J by 0 bases, with 16 bases between them. This CDR3 is 16 amino acids long. The CDR3 DNA is TGTGCTAGTGGTTCCGTTGACGTATTAAGCTCCTACGAGCAGTACTTC. The encoded protein is CASGSVDVLSSYEQYF.

This clonotype was seen just once. The gene calls are TRBV7-2 and TRBJ2-1, with D possibly being TRBD1 or TRBD2 (5 bases each). Germline V gene lookup returns CDR1 SGHTA and CDR2 FQGNSA. Trimming stripped 1 base from V and 0 bases from J, with 10 bases between. This CDR3 is 16 amino acids long. CDR3 region: CASSLDRGLSYNEQFF. For the CDR3, the DNA is TGTGCCAGCAGCTTAGACCGGGGCCTCTCCTACAATGAGCAGTTCTTC.

CDR3 in DNA: TGTGCCAGCAGCCCTGCACTTCAGCAAGAGACCCAGTACTTC. It encodes CASSPALQQETQYF. V usage is TRBV7-9 and J usage is TRBJ2-5, with D hard to call. Trimming pared 5 bases from V and 2 bases from J, leaving 12 bases between. The CDR3 is 14 residues long. Looked up from germline, CDR1 is SEHNR and CDR2 is FQNEAQ (reference sequence).

This sequence joins TRBV12-3 or TRBV12-4 and TRBJ2-7; D uncertain. V was cut by 6 bases and J by 7 bases, with 19 bases left in between. The CDR3 length is 14 residues. The CDR3 region is CASSRTGRVEEQYF. The DNA for the CDR3 is TGTGCCAGCAGCCGTACGGGCCGCGTGGAAGAGCAGTACTTC.

The chain couples TRBV4-1 to TRBJ2-2; D not certain. V lost 6 bases, J lost 0 bases, and 14 bases lay in between. There are 16 residues in the CDR3. Germline V gene data show CDR1 as MGHRA and CDR2 as YSYEKL. The CDR3 protein is CASSDKGSPNTGELFF. The CDR3 DNA reads as TGCGCCAGCAGTGATAAAGGAAGTCCGAACACCGGGGAGCTGTTTTTT.

The chain recombines TRBV5-6 with TRBJ2-7; TRBD2 might be the D (6 bases). V gave up 4 bases and J gave up 7 bases, with 18 bases separating them. The CDR3 is 14 residues long. Per the germline V gene, CDR1 is SGHDT and CDR2 is YYEEEE. The CDR3 region has the DNA TGTGCCAGCAGCCTTCAATCGGGGGTCTGGGAGCAGTACTTC. Translating gives CASSLQSGVWEQYF.